What follows are 20 T cell receptor beta chains derived from one specimen sequenced in a study of molecular identifiers for immune sequencing clone quantification. MiXCR, run by TCRdb on the PCR reads, gives a single entry per CDR3 protein. The table records 300,000 to 400,000 distinct CDR3 sequences, about a fifth of them present only once. Sequenced input: naive CD8+ T cells from blood, with Jurkat cell RNA spiked in. The sample's subset: FACS-sorted CD8+CD4-CCR7+CD45RA+ naive T cells. Receptors originate from a human donor in good health. Some libraries in this study had Jurkat cell RNA spiked in.

This clonotype was counted ten times or more. The chain couples TRBV12-3 or TRBV12-4 to TRBJ2-3; D call uncertain. Trimming took 4 bases from V and 0 from J, leaving 11 bases between them. There are 15 residues in the CDR3. The CDR3: CASSSEISSTDTQYF. The CDR3, as DNA: TGTGCCAGCAGTTCAGAAATATCTAGCACAGATACGCAGTATTTT.

The chain is built from TRBV2 and TRBJ1-3; a weak D match, TRBD1 (5 bases). From germline, CDR1 is SNHLY and CDR2 FYNNEI. The CDR3 loop spans 15 amino acids. Trimming removed 3 bases from V and 1 base from J, with 10 bases in between. Here the CDR3 DNA reads TGTGCCAGCAGTGACGCGCAGGGTTCTGGAAACACCATATATTTT. It yields the protein CASSDAQGSGNTIYF.

Worth noting for this clonotype: This sequence may be a read error, since a much larger clone differs from it by one base. The chain employs TRBV19 and TRBJ1-2; no definite D call. Germline CDR1 and CDR2: LNHDA and SQIVND (reference sequence). This CDR3 has 14 residues. The CDR3 loop is CASRVTGSNCGYTF. DNA for the CDR3: TGTGCCAGTAGAGTAACGGGATCTAACTGTGGCTACACCTTC.

This clonotype showed up many times. The gene calls are TRBV18 and TRBJ1-1, with D unresolved. V lost 0 bases and J lost 2, with 7 bases in between. This CDR3 comprises 14 residues. Germline V gene lookup returns CDR1 KGHSH and CDR2 LQKENI. As DNA, the CDR3 is TGTGCCAGCTCACCACCCAGGCCTAACACTGAAGCTTTCTTT. Its protein is CASSPPRPNTEAFF. Together with reference TRBV18 and TRBJ1-1, the CDR3 gives the full variable domain: NAGVMQNPRHLVRRRGQEARLRCSPMKGHSHVYWYRQLPEEGLKFMVYLQKENIIDESGMPKERFSAEFPKEGPSILRIQQVVRGDSAAYFCASSPPRPNTEAFFGQGTRLTVV.

Details on this clonotype: This may be a read error: a much more frequent sequence differs by one nucleotide. J is TRBJ1-4 and V is TRBV2; D gene uncertain. The CDR3 loop spans 15 amino acids. The germline V gene has CDR1 SNHLY and CDR2 FYNNEI. CDR3 bases: TGTACCAGCCTAAAAAGTCTCGCAACTAATGAAAAACTGTTTTTT. Protein product: CTSLKSLATNEKLFF.

This clonotype was observed many times. CDR3 residues: CASREVGANVLTF. The CDR3 region has the DNA TGTGCCAGCAGAGAGGTTGGGGCCAACGTCCTGACTTTC. V usage is TRBV27 and J usage is TRBJ2-6; D is uncertain. V lost 6 bases and J lost 3, with 6 bases in between. Germline V gives CDR1 MNHEY, CDR2 SMNVEV (reference sequence). CDR3 length: 13 amino acids.

This clonotype was counted ten times or more. The gene calls are TRBV4-3 and TRBJ2-5, with D unresolved. Germline loops: CDR1 LGHNA, CDR2 YSLEER. The V end was cut by 5 bases, the J end by 1 base, with 11 bases between. The CDR3 is 14 residues long. CDR3 bases: TGCGCCAGCAGCGAAAGGTACAGCCAAGAGACCCAGTACTTC. Its protein is CASSERYSQETQYF.

This clonotype was recorded at least ten times. This rearrangement joins TRBV12-3 or TRBV12-4 to TRBJ1-1, with D perhaps matching TRBD1 (5 bases). Between the trimmed V and J ends, which lost 6 bases and 0 bases, there was a span of 17 bases. This CDR3 region has 16 residues. The CDR3 here is CASRLGGMVMNTEAFF. CDR3 in DNA: TGTGCCAGCAGGCTCGGGGGGATGGTCATGAACACTGAAGCTTTCTTT.

This clonotype has a count of ten or more. The V gene is TRBV5-6, the J gene TRBJ1-1; 7 bases line up with TRBD1. There are 15 residues in the CDR3. Germline V gives CDR1 SGHDT, CDR2 YYEEEE. V lost 3 bases to trimming and J lost 4 bases; unmatched junction nucleotides: 9. The CDR3 region is CASSSRDSSFTEAFF. CDR3 sequence (DNA): TGTGCCAGCAGCTCCCGGGACAGCTCATTCACTGAAGCTTTCTTT.

As concerns this clonotype: Given a much more abundant clone one base away, this may be a read error. V gene TRBV7-9 combines with J gene TRBJ2-2, with D possibly matching TRBD1 (6 bases). The CDR3 has 18 residues. CDR1 and CDR2 (germline): SEHNR, FQNEAQ (reference sequence). The CDR3 protein is CASNLAAPGPGDTGELFF. The CDR3, as DNA: TGTGCCAGCAACTTAGCAGCCCCGGGACCAGGGGACACCGGGGAGCTGTTTTTT.

This clonotype appeared many times. CDR3 in DNA: TGTGCCAGCAGTGAAGGGTCACCCCTCCACTTT. Protein product: CASSEGSPLHF. The genes are TRBV6-1 and TRBJ1-6; D gene ambiguous. V lost 1 base, J lost 10 bases, and 2 bases lay in between. Germline CDR1 reads MNHNS; CDR2 reads SASEGT. CDR3 length: 11 residues.

This clonotype turned up a few times. DNA of the CDR3: TGTGCCAGTAGTAACCGGGACAGGGGGCGCGCAGATACGCAGTATTTT. Residues: CASSNRDRGRADTQYF. The chain recombines TRBV19 with TRBJ2-3, with 12 bases identical to TRBD1. Per the germline V gene, CDR1 is LNHDA and CDR2 is SQIVND (reference sequence). Trimming removed 4 bases from V and 4 bases from J; junction bases left unmatched: 6. CDR3 length: 16 amino acids. The full variable domain, its missing parts supplied by reference TRBV19 and TRBJ2-3, is DGGITQSPKYLFRKEGQNVTLSCEQNLNHDAMYWYRQDPGQGLRLIYYSQIVNDFQKGDIAEGYSVSREKKESFPLTVTSAQKNPTAFYLCASSNRDRGRADTQYFGPGTRLTVL.

The rearrangement links TRBV20-1 to TRBJ2-5, with 11 bases matching TRBD2. The germline V gene has CDR1 DFQATT and CDR2 SNEGSKA (reference sequence). Germline trimming cut 5 bases from V and 5 bases from J; bases unmatched to any gene: 19. The CDR3 sequence is 18 residues long. CDR3 sequence: CSADRDRSQLAGDETQYF. The DNA of the CDR3 is TGCAGTGCTGACCGGGACAGGAGCCAACTAGCGGGAGACGAGACCCAGTACTTC.

This clonotype was counted only a few times. The genes are TRBV21-1 and TRBJ2-7; TRBD1 is the table's D call, not checked against the DNA. TRBV21-1 is annotated as a pseudogene. There are 15 residues in the CDR3. The DNA for the CDR3 is TGTGCCAGCAGCCATTTTTCCGGGCCAATGATCGAGCAGTGCTTC. Translation gives CASSHFSGPMIEQCF.

Comment on this clonotype: A much larger clonotype is one base distant, so this may be a read error. This sequence joins TRBV27 and TRBJ2-7, with 7 bases identical to TRBD1. CDR1 and CDR2 (germline): MNHEY, SMNVEV (reference sequence). V lost 2 bases to trimming and J lost 4 bases; unmatched junction nucleotides: 8. The CDR3 is 15 residues long. This chain's CDR3 is CASSLPGGQMYEQYF. The CDR3 DNA reads TGTGCCAGCAGTTTACCAGGGGGACAGATGTACGAGCAGTACTTC.

The rearrangement joins TRBV27 to TRBJ2-1, with D hard to call. There are 15 residues in the CDR3. CDR1 is MNHEY, CDR2 SMNVEV, per germline (reference sequence). V was shortened by 4 bases and J by 10 bases, with 20 bases between the two germline ends. CDR3 coding DNA: TGTGCCAGCAGTTCTGTGTCGCCGGCGCCCGAGGAGCAGTTCTTC. This encodes CASSSVSPAPEEQFF.

This clonotype appeared many times. The chain uses TRBV7-9 and TRBJ2-7, with a possible D match to TRBD1 (6 bases). The CDR3 runs to 12 residues. V dropped 8 bases and J dropped 4 bases, with 12 bases sitting between them. Germline lookup yields CDR1 SEHNR and CDR2 FQNEAQ (reference sequence). The CDR3 protein is CASRDTEYEQYF. The DNA of the CDR3 is TGTGCCAGCCGGGACACGGAGTACGAGCAGTACTTC.

This clonotype has a single count. The chain joins TRBV24-1 to TRBJ2-1, with D unresolved. The CDR3 has 12 residues. Trimming left V 5 bases short and J 8 bases short, with 9 bases between. Germline loops: CDR1 KGHDR, CDR2 SFDVKD. The CDR3 coding sequence is TGTGCCACCAGTGCTTTTGGTCATGAGCAGTTCTTC. Translating gives CATSAFGHEQFF.

This clonotype was recorded many times. The chain joins TRBV7-9 to TRBJ2-2; 10 nucleotides align to TRBD2. The CDR3 runs 16 residues. V shed 4 bases, J shed 5 bases, and the junction held 7 bases outside the gene matches. Per germline, CDR1 SEHNR and CDR2 FQNEAQ (reference sequence). CDR3 amino acids: CASSSDGTSVTGELFF. The CDR3 nucleotides read TGTGCCAGCAGCTCCGACGGGACTAGCGTTACCGGGGAGCTGTTTTTT.

This clonotype was recorded a few times. The V gene is TRBV3-1, the J gene TRBJ1-4; D call uncertain. Germline CDR1 LGHDT, CDR2 YNNKEL (reference sequence). This CDR3 is built from 14 residues. V lost 2 bases and J 7 bases, leaving 11 bases between the germline ends. The CDR3 spells CASSQKTLVEKLFF. CDR3 DNA: TGTGCCAGCAGCCAAAAGACGCTTGTTGAAAAACTGTTTTTT.